These T cell receptor beta chains were read from a single sample in a study of post-analysis software for immune sequencing data. TCRdb re-derived calls from the PCR reads in MiXCR, one entry per CDR3 protein. The table records hundreds of thousands of distinct CDR3 sequences, 25% to 30% of them present only once. Sequences were obtained from blood. These receptors came from a girl aged 10 to 17 with multiple sclerosis. CDR3s include the opening cysteine and the closing phenylalanine or tryptophan. The D gene is left open where the match is weak. Not all rows give a size; the values are once, few, many and, for expanded clones, a class.

TRBJ2-3	TRBV3-1	-	-	TGTGCCAGCAAACACGGGGGTGGGGATACGCAGTATTTT	CASKHGGGDTQYF
TRBJ1-6	TRBV25-1	-	TRBD1	TGTGCCGGCAGACAGGGGAATTCACCCCTCCACTTT	CAGRQGNSPLHF
TRBJ1-4	TRBV5-1	-	TRBD1	TGCGCCAGCAGTATGCTGGGGCAGGGGGGCGAAAAACTGTTTTTT	CASSMLGQGGEKLFF
TRBJ1-3	TRBV29-1	-	-	TGCAGCGTTGATTTGAGGCGGGCCGGGCCCGGAAACACCATATATTTT	CSVDLRRAGPGNTIYF
TRBJ1-2	TRBV4-1	many	-	TGCGCCAGCAGCCAAGATCGGGGTAAAGACTATGGCTACACCTTC	CASSQDRGKDYGYTF
TRBJ1-1	TRBV5-1	few	-	TGCGCCAGCAGCCCGACGGCCGGGGGGAACACTGAAGCTTTCTTT	CASSPTAGGNTEAFF
TRBJ1-2	TRBV4-3	-	-	TGCGCCAGCAGCCAAAGTCTGGACGGGTTCTATGGCTACACCTTC	CASSQSLDGFYGYTF
TRBJ2-5	TRBV20-1	-	-	TGCAGTGCTAGGGTGTCCCAAGAGACCCAGTACTTC	CSARVSQETQYF
TRBJ2-1	TRBV10-3	-	-	TGTGCCACCAGTCAAAGGGAGGAGCAGTTCTTC	CATSQREEQFF
TRBJ1-6	TRBV28	-	TRBD1	TGTGCCAGCAGTGACAGGGCGAGCTCACCCCTCCACTTT	CASSDRASSPLHF
TRBJ2-1	TRBV5-1	few	-	TGCGCCAGCAGCTTGGCCCGTCAGATTCACAATGAGCAGTTCTTC	CASSLARQIHNEQFF
TRBJ2-3	TRBV3-1	-	TRBD1	TGTGCCAGCAGCCAAGTACAGGGGCGCGCAGATACGCAGTATTTT	CASSQVQGRADTQYF
TRBJ2-5	TRBV2	-	TRBD2	TGTGCCAGCATGCGTAATAGCGGGGGGGCTAAGGAGACCCAGTACTTC	CASMRNSGGAKETQYF
TRBJ2-1	TRBV7-9	-	-	TGTGCCAGTCACCCGACGGGATCGTGGGTGGGTGAGCAGTTCTTC	CASHPTGSWVGEQFF
TRBJ2-1	TRBV5-1	-	TRBD2	TGCGCCAGCAGCTCGGTATTTAGCGGGAGCTCCTACAATGAGCAGTTCTTC	CASSSVFSGSSYNEQFF
TRBJ1-2	TRBV28	few	-	TGTGCCAGCAGTTTCTCTGCGGAGGTGGGTGGCTACACCTTC	CASSFSAEVGGYTF
TRBJ2-7	TRBV29-1	few	TRBD1	TGCAGCGCTGGACAGGGGATTTACGAGCAGTACTTC	CSAGQGIYEQYF
TRBJ2-6	TRBV28	-	-	TGTGCCAGCAGTTCAGACAGAGAAGTACTCGCTGGGGCCAACGTCCTGACTTTC	CASSSDREVLAGANVLTF
TRBJ2-3	TRBV5-1	-	-	TGCGCCAGCAGCCCTGACTCGCCAGGAGGAGATACGCAGTATTTT	CASSPDSPGGDTQYF
TRBJ1-2	TRBV7-9	-	TRBD1	TGTGCCAGCAGCTTGGAACACGGGGACAGGGGGATGGATGGCTACACCTTC	CASSLEHGDRGMDGYTF
TRBJ1-4	TRBV25-1	-	-	TGTGCCAGCAGTGATTCCCCTGCAACTAATGAAAAACTGTTTTTT	CASSDSPATNEKLFF
TRBJ1-2	TRBV29-1	-	-	TGCAGCGTCGAGACGGGGAGGGCCTATGGCTACACCTTC	CSVETGRAYGYTF
TRBJ1-1	TRBV29-1	few	-	TGCAGCGTTCTGAAGGGGGGCTTGATTGCTGAAGCTTTCTTT	CSVLKGGLIAEAFF
TRBJ2-7	TRBV10-3	few	TRBD2	TGTGCCATGGGCCCGGGACTAGCGGGAGGGACCTACGAGCAGTACTTC	CAMGPGLAGGTYEQYF
TRBJ2-1	TRBV7-6	-	-	TGTGCCAGCAGCTCCATCGGGATCGGCTCCTACAATGAGCAGTTCTTC	CASSSIGIGSYNEQFF
TRBJ2-7	TRBV28	few	TRBD1	TGTGCCAGCAGTGTCCCTCGGACAGGGGACGGCTACGAGCAGTACTTC	CASSVPRTGDGYEQYF
TRBJ1-1	TRBV3-1	-	-	TGTGCCAGCAGCCGCCAGGGAAACACTGAAGCTTTCTTT	CASSRQGNTEAFF
TRBJ1-4	TRBV6-5	few	-	TGTGCCAGCAGTCAAGGGACAAGGGCTGAAAAACTGTTTTTT	CASSQGTRAEKLFF
TRBJ2-7	TRBV11-2	few	TRBD2	TGTGCCAGCAGCAGGACTAGCGGGGTGGGGGGGGAGCAGTACTTC	CASSRTSGVGGEQYF
TRBJ2-5	TRBV7-9	-	-	TGTGCCAGCAGCATTGGACAGCCTAGAGGAGAGACCCAGTACTTC	CASSIGQPRGETQYF
TRBJ2-1	TRBV4-3	few	TRBD2	TGCGCCAGCAGCCAAGGTGGGGGACTAGCGAGTGGGGATGAGCAGTTCTTC	CASSQGGGLASGDEQFF
TRBJ2-3	TRBV5-1	-	TRBD2	TGTGCCAGCTCACCCGGACTAGCGGGGGGACCAGATACGCAGTATTTT	CASSPGLAGGPDTQYF
TRBJ2-3	TRBV5-1	few	TRBD1	TGCGCCAGCAGCTCCCAGGGGGCGTCCAACACAGATACGCAGTATTTT	CASSSQGASNTDTQYF
TRBJ2-6	TRBV9	few	-	TGTGCCAGCAGCGCCACGGACAGCGCATCTGGGGCCAACGTCCTGACTTTC	CASSATDSASGANVLTF
TRBJ2-4	TRBV2	few	-	TGTGCCAGCAAAATGGTGGGCGGACCGTACTTC	CASKMVGGPYF
TRBJ2-7	TRBV4-3	-	-	TGCGCCAGCAGCCAGCAGACTGGTTACGAGCAGTACTTC	CASSQQTGYEQYF
TRBJ2-5	TRBV3-1	few	-	TGTGCCAGCAGCCACCTCCCGGCAGGGCGTATCGAGACCCAGTACTTC	CASSHLPAGRIETQYF
TRBJ2-1	TRBV7-6	few	-	TGTGCCAGCAGCTTATGGAAACTATCCTACAATGAGCAGTTCTTC	CASSLWKLSYNEQFF
TRBJ2-7	TRBV27	-	-	TGTGCCAGCCGGGACAACTACGAGCAGTACTTC	CASRDNYEQYF
TRBJ2-5	TRBV9	-	TRBD2	TGTGCCAGCAGCGTGATAGCGGGGGGCCCGAGAGAGACCCAGTACTTC	CASSVIAGGPRETQYF
TRBJ1-2	TRBV5-5	many	TRBD1	TGTGCCAGCAGCGGAACAGGGGGCCTTAACTATGGCTACACCTTC	CASSGTGGLNYGYTF
TRBJ1-2	TRBV6-1	few	TRBD1	TGTGCCAGCAGTGACGCAGGGGGTGGAGGTGGCTACACCTTC	CASSDAGGGGGYTF
TRBJ2-7	TRBV29-1	few	TRBD1	TGCAGCGTTGAATTTCGGGACAGGGGGACCCTTGGATCCTACGAGCAGTACTTC	CSVEFRDRGTLGSYEQYF
TRBJ2-7	TRBV6-2/TRBV6-3	-	-	TGTGCCAGCCAGGCGGGCTACGAGCAGTACTTC	CASQAGYEQYF
TRBJ1-4	TRBV5-4	-	-	TGTGCCAGCAGCCCCGGGACAACCGAAAAACTGTTTTTT	CASSPGTTEKLFF
TRBJ2-1	TRBV5-1	-	TRBD2	TGCGCCAGCAGCGGCGGGGGGATCGGTACTGAGCAGTTCTTC	CASSGGGIGTEQFF
TRBJ1-2	TRBV12-3/TRBV12-4	few	-	TGTGCCAGCAGTTTGGGTCAGGGCATCTATGGCTACACCTTC	CASSLGQGIYGYTF
TRBJ2-1	TRBV29-1	-	-	TGCAGCTCGGGCGGAGGTCTTCATGAGCAGTTCTTC	CSSGGGLHEQFF
TRBJ2-1	TRBV28	-	TRBD2	TGTGCCAGCAGTTTATCCCCGGCTAGCGGGGGCCACAATGAGCAGTTCTTC	CASSLSPASGGHNEQFF
TRBJ2-7	TRBV10-3	few	-	TGTGCCATCAGTGACCTCGATGGAAGGAGCTCCTACGAGCAGTACTTC	CAISDLDGRSSYEQYF
TRBJ2-7	TRBV20-1	-	-	TGCAGTGCTAGGGATCTAGCGACCTCCTACGAGCAGTACTTC	CSARDLATSYEQYF
TRBJ2-3	TRBV29-1	-	-	TGCAGCGTTTCGGCCGGGACTCAACTTATCACAGATACGCAGTATTTT	CSVSAGTQLITDTQYF
TRBJ2-7	TRBV4-3	-	-	TGCGCCAGCAGCCAAGCATTTGGGGCCGGGGGGCAGTACTTC	CASSQAFGAGGQYF
TRBJ1-1	TRBV5-6	many	TRBD1	TGTGCCAGCATCGGTTGGGGACAGCAAATGAACACTGAAGCTTTCTTT	CASIGWGQQMNTEAFF
TRBJ1-2	TRBV9	-	TRBD1	TGTGCCAGCAGCATGGACAGGGGAAGGGATGGCTGCACCTTC	CASSMDRGRDGCTF
TRBJ2-1	TRBV20-1	few	-	TGCAGTGCTGACCGGGTCGAGCAGTTCTTC	CSADRVEQFF